This TCR beta chain was captured by sequencing in a study of cytomegalovirus exposure and HLA in healthy donors. Findings of the study overall: Specific recognition of CMV antigens was confirmed in vitro for a few chains (all CMV-associated). Cytomegalovirus-associated status was assigned to approximately 160 TCR beta chains.

Turning to this clone: The antigen is unknown.

The length of the CDR3 is 14 residues. V was shortened by 3 bases and J by 4 bases, with 9 bases between the two germline ends. Germline V gene data show CDR1 as KGHSH and CDR2 as LQKENI. The donors were in the roughly 120-subject validation cohort; that cohort was separate from the roughly 700-subject first cohort. Assay used: immunoSEQ multiplex PCR; TCRdb lists only in-frame clones, some missing. The data hold hundreds of thousands of clones, with roughly 91% observed a single time. This receptor was obtained from a woman under 30 in good health and CMV-seropositive. The chain joins TRBV18 to TRBJ1-4, with D perhaps TRBD1 (5 bases). The sample comprised PBMCs. In DNA form, the CDR3 reads TGTGCCAGCTCACCTGACAGCGATAATGAAAAACTGTTTTTT. Translation gives CASSPDSDNEKLFF.